Below are 19 T cell receptor beta chains sequenced from a single sample in a study of CD8 T cells in Susac syndrome. RNA totalling about 0.5 to 1 ug underwent reverse transcription with random hexamers. TCRdb called the immunoSEQ multiplex PCR reads again in MiXCR, with one record for every CDR3 protein. The table includes around 79,000 distinct CDR3 sequences, approximately 94% detected once. Sequenced: CD8+ T cells from PBMCs. Source of these receptors: a human donor with multiple sclerosis.

The genes are TRBV19 and TRBJ2-7; either TRBD1 or TRBD2 may fit D (6 bases each). The V and J ends lost 5 bases and 5 bases respectively, with 13 bases between them. Looked up from germline, CDR1 is LNHDA and CDR2 is SQIVND (reference sequence). The CDR3 runs 13 residues. CDR3 in DNA: TGTGCCAGTAGTCCGACGAGGGGGGACGAGCAGTACTTC. It codes for CASSPTRGDEQYF.

The V and J genes are TRBV3-1 and TRBJ1-1; D is undetermined. Trimming took 1 base from V and 4 from J, leaving 19 bases between them. The germline gives CDR1 LGHDT, CDR2 YNNKEL (reference sequence). The CDR3 totals 17 residues. This CDR3 reads CASSQVTSTLGRTEAFF. Here the CDR3 DNA reads TGTGCCAGCAGCCAAGTAACCTCAACGTTAGGGCGCACTGAAGCTTTCTTT.

The chain has TRBV12-5 and TRBJ2-3; D is ambiguous. The CDR3 spans 10 residues. Germline V gene sequence: CDR1 LGHNT, CDR2 FRNRAP. Trimming shortened V by 4 bases and J by 9 bases, and 5 bases separated the two germline ends. The CDR3 DNA follows: TGTGCTAGTGGTTACACGACGCAGTATTTT. The encoded protein is CASGYTTQYF.

The CDR3 nucleotides are TGTGCCAGCAGCTACAATAGCGGTAGCTCCTACAATGAGCAGTTCTTC. Protein product: CASSYNSGSSYNEQFF. V is TRBV7-2 and J is TRBJ2-1; maybe TRBD2 (6 bases). Germline CDR1 reads SGHTA; CDR2 reads FQGNSA. Trimming stripped 4 bases from V and 0 bases from J, with 13 bases between. CDR3 length: 16 residues. Combining the CDR3 with reference TRBV7-2 and TRBJ2-1 gives the whole variable domain GAGVSQSPSNKVTEKGKDVELRCDPISGHTALYWYRQSLGQGLEFLIYFQGNSAPDKSGLPSDRFSAERTGGSVSTLTIQRTQQEDSAVYLCASSYNSGSSYNEQFFGPGTRLTVL.

This clonotype showed up just once. V is TRBV5-1 and J is TRBJ2-1; the D is unclear. Per the germline V gene, CDR1 is SGHRS and CDR2 is YFSETQ. Trimming left V 3 bases short and J 6 bases short, with 7 bases between. The CDR3 has 12 residues. This CDR3 reads CASSWVANEQFF. CDR3 bases: TGCGCCAGCAGCTGGGTTGCCAATGAGCAGTTCTTC.

The V gene is TRBV3-1, the J gene TRBJ2-3, with a tentative D call TRBD2 (5 bases). The germline CDR1 and CDR2 sequences are LGHDT and YNNKEL (reference sequence). Trimming shortened V by 0 bases and J by 3 bases, and 16 bases separated the two germline ends. The CDR3 covers 17 residues. DNA of the CDR3: TGTGCCAGCAGCCAAGAAGAGGGAGAAATTAAAACAGATACGCAGTATTTT. Its translation: CASSQEEGEIKTDTQYF.

As concerns this clonotype: One junction end disagrees with the germline gene, perhaps due to a read error. The CDR3 sequence: CASSPLTGGYEQYF. The CDR3 nucleotides read TGTGCTAGCAGCCCCTTAACAGGGGGCTACGAGCAGTACTTC. The rearrangement uses TRBV7-7 and TRBJ2-7, with 8 nucleotides matching TRBD1. From germline, CDR1 is SSHAT and CDR2 FNYEAQ (reference sequence). CDR3 size: 14 residues.

The CDR3 bases are TGTGCCAGTGGGGTAAACCTGGGCAATGAGCAGTTCTTC. This gives the protein CASGVNLGNEQFF. The chain links TRBV19 to TRBJ2-1, with unresolved D. The V and J ends lost 8 bases and 6 bases respectively, with 14 bases between them. This CDR3 is built from 13 residues. Germline lookup yields CDR1 LNHDA and CDR2 SQIVND (reference sequence).

CDR3 sequence reads: CASSRLGTEAFF. CDR3 coding DNA: TGCGCCAGCAGCCGCCTAGGGACTGAAGCTTTCTTT. V usage is TRBV4-1 and J usage is TRBJ1-1; D remains unclear. The germline gives CDR1 MGHRA, CDR2 YSYEKL. The CDR3 length is 12 residues. The ends were cut back, 4 bases at V and 5 bases at J, with 8 bases in the middle.

This clonotype was seen more than once but under ten times. The gene calls are TRBV5-1 and TRBJ2-7; a possible D gene is TRBD2 (6 bases). V was shortened by 1 base and J by 4 bases, with 15 bases between the two germline ends. This CDR3 has 15 residues. From germline, CDR1 is SGHRS and CDR2 YFSETQ. The CDR3 DNA is TGCGCCAGCAGCTTGACGGGAGAATACTATTACGAGCAGTACTTC. Its protein is CASSLTGEYYYEQYF.

The chain links TRBV29-1 to TRBJ2-7, with a tentative D call TRBD2 (6 bases). In germline, CDR1 is SQVTM, CDR2 ANQGSEA. The V end lost 4 bases, the J end lost 1 base, and 11 bases lay between the germline ends. This CDR3 has 13 amino acids. This CDR3 reads CSVALAESYEQYF. The CDR3 DNA sequence: TGCAGCGTTGCACTAGCTGAATCCTACGAGCAGTACTTC.

V usage is TRBV29-1 and J usage is TRBJ2-3; 12 positions agree with TRBD2. This CDR3 is 18 amino acids long. J was trimmed by 0 bases and V by 6 bases; bases with no gene match: 13. In germline, CDR1 is SQVTM, CDR2 ANQGSEA. The CDR3 sequence: CSVVLAGGPGSSTDTQYF. In DNA, the CDR3 is TGCAGCGTGGTACTAGCGGGGGGCCCCGGATCTAGCACAGATACGCAGTATTTT.

The V call is TRBV7-2, the J call TRBJ1-2, with D tentatively TRBD1 (5 bases). The CDR3 spans 16 residues. Trimming removed 3 bases from V and 4 bases from J, with 18 bases in between. Germline CDR1 is SGHTA and CDR2 is FQGNSA. The chain's CDR3 is CASSLIWRDPGYGYTF. For the CDR3, the DNA is TGTGCCAGCAGCTTGATATGGCGGGACCCGGGCTATGGCTACACCTTC.

The V and J genes are TRBV19 and TRBJ1-1, with D hard to call. CDR3 size: 12 residues. CDR1 is LNHDA and CDR2 is SQIVND in the germline V gene (reference sequence). Trimming cost V 6 bases and J 7 bases, with 12 bases left between them. In nucleotides, the CDR3 is TGTGCCAGTAGATTGGGCGCAGGTGAAGCTTTCTTT. Translated, it gives CASRLGAGEAFF.

The chain recombines TRBV4-1 with TRBJ2-7; 8 positions match TRBD2. The germline CDR1 and CDR2 sequences are MGHRA and YSYEKL. CDR3 size: 17 residues. V gave up 0 bases and J gave up 2 bases; unmatched junction bases: 9. The CDR3 DNA reads TGCGCCAGCAGCCAAGAGCTAGCGGGTCTGTCTCCCTACGAGCAGTACTTC. It yields the protein CASSQELAGLSPYEQYF.

This clonotype was seen only once. The chain employs TRBV15 and TRBJ2-7; 9 bases align to TRBD1. V lost 3 bases, J lost 3 bases, and 6 bases stayed unmatched. There are 15 residues in the CDR3. Germline CDR1 and CDR2: LNHNV and YYDKDF (reference sequence). The CDR3 bases are TGTGCCACCAGCAGCCGGACAGGGGACGGCTACGAGCAGTACTTC. Translated, it gives CATSSRTGDGYEQYF.

The table lists this clonotype with a count of one. V usage is TRBV29-1 and J usage is TRBJ2-7; D is unresolved. Germline V gene data show CDR1 as SQVTM and CDR2 as ANQGSEA. The length of the CDR3 is 13 residues. V gave up 0 bases and J gave up 2 bases, with 8 bases separating them. CDR3 DNA: TGCAGCGTTGAAGAGCACCAGACCTACGAGCAGTACTTC. It translates to CSVEEHQTYEQYF.

This rearrangement joins TRBV27 to TRBJ2-7; 9 bases line up with TRBD1. V shed 6 bases, J shed 0 bases, and the junction held 9 bases outside the gene matches. There are 16 residues in the CDR3. Germline loops: CDR1 MNHEY, CDR2 SMNVEV (reference sequence). The CDR3 spells CASSLSTGGSSYEQYF. For the CDR3, the DNA is TGTGCCAGCAGCCTCTCGACAGGGGGAAGCTCCTACGAGCAGTACTTC.

The V call is TRBV27, the J call TRBJ1-5; 7 bases match TRBD1. V shed 2 bases, J shed 6 bases, and the junction held 7 bases outside the gene matches. The CDR3 length is 15 residues. From germline, CDR1 is MNHEY and CDR2 SMNVEV (reference sequence). CDR3 sequence: CASSLNRGLSQPQHF. The CDR3 nucleotides read TGTGCCAGCAGTTTAAACAGGGGCCTCAGTCAGCCCCAGCATTTT.